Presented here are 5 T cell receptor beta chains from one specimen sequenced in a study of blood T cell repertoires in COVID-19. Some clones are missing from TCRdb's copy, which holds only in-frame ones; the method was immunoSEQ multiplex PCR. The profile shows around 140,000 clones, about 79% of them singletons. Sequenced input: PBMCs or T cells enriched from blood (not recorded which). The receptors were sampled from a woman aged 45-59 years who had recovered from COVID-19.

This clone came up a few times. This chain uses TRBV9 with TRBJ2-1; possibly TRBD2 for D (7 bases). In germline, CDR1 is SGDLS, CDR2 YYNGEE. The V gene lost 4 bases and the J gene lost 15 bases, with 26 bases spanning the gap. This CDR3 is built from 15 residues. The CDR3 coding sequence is TGTGCCAGCAGCCCCGGGGGGCAGGGTAGTGTAAAAGTGTTCTTC. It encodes CASSPGGQGSVKVFF.

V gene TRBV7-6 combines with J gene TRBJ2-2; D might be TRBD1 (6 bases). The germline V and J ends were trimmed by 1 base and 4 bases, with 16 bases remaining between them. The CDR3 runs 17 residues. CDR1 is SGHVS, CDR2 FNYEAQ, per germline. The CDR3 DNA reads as TGTGCCAGCAGCTTAGAGGTACCGGGACACACCACCGGGGAGCTGTTTTTT. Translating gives CASSLEVPGHTTGELFF.

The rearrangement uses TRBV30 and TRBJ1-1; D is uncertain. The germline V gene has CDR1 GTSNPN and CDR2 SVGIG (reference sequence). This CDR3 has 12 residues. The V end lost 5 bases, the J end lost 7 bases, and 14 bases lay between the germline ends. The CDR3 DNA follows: TGTGCCTGGGGACCCGGGGAACTTGAAGCTTTCTTT. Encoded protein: CAWGPGELEAFF.

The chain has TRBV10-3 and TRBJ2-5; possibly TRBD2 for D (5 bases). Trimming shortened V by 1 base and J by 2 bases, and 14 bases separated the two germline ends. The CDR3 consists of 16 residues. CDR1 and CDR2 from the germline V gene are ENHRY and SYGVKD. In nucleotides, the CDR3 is TGTGCCATCAGTGAGTTTCGCCGGGGATTTCAAGAGACCCAGTACTTC. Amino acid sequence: CAISEFRRGFQETQYF.

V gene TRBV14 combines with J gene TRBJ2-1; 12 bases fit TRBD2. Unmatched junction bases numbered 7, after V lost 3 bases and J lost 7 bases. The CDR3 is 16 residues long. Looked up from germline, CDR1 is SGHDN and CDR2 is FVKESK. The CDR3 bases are TGTGCCAGCAGCCACGGTGCTAGCGGGAGGGTTAATGAGCAGTTCTTC. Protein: CASSHGASGRVNEQFF.